The clone carrying this TCR beta chain was recorded only once. Antigen specificity is unknown. J gave up 4 bases and V 4 bases, and 8 bases lay outside the gene matches. The CDR3 runs 14 residues. Looked up from germline, CDR1 is SGHNT and CDR2 is YYREEE (reference sequence). This specimen belongs to a study of T cell responses to AZD1222 COVID-19 vaccine. Study results and caveats: Spike was spanned by vaccine-associated CD4 TCRs, with dominance at 160-218 and 743-854.

Repertoires were generated with immunoSEQ multiplex PCR, while TCRdb's copy carries only in-frame clones and drops some. The table shows approximately 140,000 clones, with about 89% occurring only once. This chain connects TRBV5-4 to TRBJ2-7; TRBD1 matches 7 bases. The receptor comes from an adult who received the AZD1222 COVID-19 vaccine. The input for sequencing was peripheral blood, taken 28 days after the second AZD1222 dose. For the CDR3, the DNA is TGTGCCAGCAGCCCTCCGGGACAGAAATACGAGCAGTACTTC. Its translation: CASSPPGQKYEQYF.